These 31 T cell receptor beta chains share one sample of origin, sequenced in a study of CD8+ T cells in alopecia areata. Isolated RNA was reverse transcribed into cDNA used as the sequencing template. The method was immunoSEQ multiplex PCR; TCRdb's version includes in-frame clones alone and lacks a portion of them. The sample lists around 61,000 clones; about half were seen once. The sequencing here drew on CD8+ T cells sorted from blood, taken at week 0. Every receptor here comes from a human donor with alopecia areata.

This clone has a handful of counts. The chain carries TRBV7-9 and TRBJ2-1; D might be TRBD2 (5 bases). CDR3 length: 14 residues. V was pared by 5 bases and J by 5 bases, with 13 bases between. The germline gives CDR1 SEHNR, CDR2 FQNEAQ (reference sequence). Written as DNA, the CDR3 is TGTGCCAGCAGCCGGGAACCCGAGGACAATGAGCAGTTCTTC. Its protein product is CASSREPEDNEQFF.

CDR3 nucleotide sequence: TGTGCCAGCAGTTACCAGGCAGCGGGAGTCGAGCAGTTCTTC. Translating it yields CASSYQAAGVEQFF. The J gene is TRBJ2-1, the V gene TRBV6-5; TRBD2 matches 8 bases. The ends lost 2 bases at V and 10 bases at J; junction bases unmatched: 7. From germline, CDR1 is MNHEY and CDR2 SVGAGI. The CDR3 has 14 amino acids.

The rearrangement joins TRBV7-9 to TRBJ2-1; D unclear. The germline CDR1 and CDR2 sequences are SEHNR and FQNEAQ (reference sequence). V gave up 7 bases and J gave up 7 bases, with 14 bases separating them. The CDR3 contains 13 residues. The CDR3 nucleotides read TGTGCCAGCACCTCACCAACCAGAAATGAGCAGTTCTTC. Translating it yields CASTSPTRNEQFF.

The chain has TRBV11-2 and TRBJ2-3; D remains ambiguous. Germline assignment: CDR1 SGHAT and CDR2 FQNNGV. Trimming took off 2 bases at V and 2 bases at J, with 5 bases between the two ends. The CDR3 has 13 residues. The chain's CDR3 is CASSLSNTDTQYF. In DNA, the CDR3 is TGTGCCAGCAGCTTAAGCAACACAGATACGCAGTATTTT.

In this sample, this clone turned up once. The rearrangement uses TRBV29-1 and TRBJ1-2; no reliable D call. Per the germline V gene, CDR1 is SQVTM and CDR2 is ANQGSEA. Trimming removed 7 bases at V and 0 bases at J, with 12 bases between. This CDR3 has 13 residues. The CDR3 DNA reads as TGCAGCGCCGCGGGATCGACTAACTATGGCTACACCTTC. Translated: CSAAGSTNYGYTF.

Concerning this clone: The same CDR3 can be traced to other DNA sequences in this sample. The chain has TRBV29-1 and TRBJ2-7, with D possibly matching TRBD1 (6 bases). The CDR3 loop spans 10 amino acids. CDR1 and CDR2 (germline): SQVTM, ANQGSEA. Trimming cost V 6 bases and J 4 bases, with 7 bases left between them. CDR3 amino acids: CSVQGYEQYF. The CDR3 bases are TGCAGCGTGCAGGGGTACGAGCAGTACTTC.

The rearrangement links TRBV5-4 to TRBJ1-1, with D hard to call. The CDR3 loop spans 13 amino acids. CDR1 is SGHNT and CDR2 is YYREEE in the germline V gene (reference sequence). V lost 4 bases to trimming and J lost 2 bases, with 9 bases between them. The CDR3 reads CASSPWANTEAFF. CDR3 in DNA: TGTGCCAGCAGCCCCTGGGCCAACACTGAAGCTTTCTTT.

The V call is TRBV28, the J call TRBJ2-5; possibly TRBD2 for D (6 bases). CDR3 length: 16 amino acids. Germline assignment: CDR1 MDHEN and CDR2 SYDVKM. Trimming left V 2 bases short and J 1 base short, with 14 bases between. CDR3 in amino acids: CASSLTPPGGQETQYF. The DNA of the CDR3 is TGTGCCAGCAGTTTAACCCCCCCCGGGGGCCAAGAGACCCAGTACTTC. The full variable domain, its missing parts supplied by reference TRBV28 and TRBJ2-5, is DVKVTQSSRYLVKRTGEKVFLECVQDMDHENMFWYRQDPGLGLRLIYFSYDVKMKEKGDIPEGYSVSREKKERFSLILESASTNQTSMYLCASSLTPPGGQETQYFGPGTRLLVL.

This clone appeared many times. The chain links TRBV11-2 to TRBJ2-7; D is unclear. The CDR3 runs to 14 residues. Germline V CDR1 and CDR2: SGHAT, FQNNGV. V was shortened by 2 bases and J by 5 bases, with 13 bases between the two germline ends. CDR3 region: CASSLWAQAHEQYF. CDR3 DNA: TGTGCCAGCAGCTTATGGGCGCAAGCACACGAGCAGTACTTC.

This clone was found a few times. CDR3 region: CASSLTGTGGIGYEQYF. The DNA of the CDR3 is TGTGCCAGCAGCTTGACCGGGACAGGGGGAATCGGATACGAGCAGTACTTC. The chain has TRBV7-8 and TRBJ2-7; 11 bases agree with TRBD1. Germline-derived CDR1 and CDR2 are SGHVS and FQNEAQ. The CDR3 totals 17 residues. After removal of 3 bases from V and 4 bases from J, the junction contained 11 bases not matched to a gene.

This chain links TRBV29-1 with TRBJ2-5, with D tentatively TRBD1 or TRBD2 (5 bases each). Trimming shortened V by 7 bases and J by 0 bases, and 18 bases separated the two germline ends. There are 15 residues in the CDR3. Germline CDR1 SQVTM, CDR2 ANQGSEA. The CDR3 is CSADQPGTHQETQYF. The CDR3 DNA follows: TGCAGCGCCGACCAGCCCGGGACCCACCAAGAGACCCAGTACTTC.

The J gene is TRBJ2-3, the V gene TRBV6-5, with D possibly TRBD1 on 5 matching bases. This CDR3 region has 15 residues. Per germline, CDR1 MNHEY and CDR2 SVGAGI. V lost 0 bases, J lost 1 base, and 8 bases lay in between. CDR3 region: CASSYSRRGTDTQYF. CDR3 DNA sequence: TGTGCCAGCAGTTACTCGCGCAGGGGCACAGATACGCAGTATTTT.

CDR3 residues: CSVPRTGGGLYF. CDR3 nucleotides: TGCAGCGTACCTAGGACAGGGGGAGGGTTGTACTTC. The chain links TRBV29-1 to TRBJ2-5, with 10 bases aligning to TRBD1. The V and J ends lost 6 bases and 13 bases, in that order; junction bases with no gene match: 11. Germline V gene sequence: CDR1 SQVTM, CDR2 ANQGSEA. The CDR3 loop spans 12 amino acids.

This clone has a handful of counts. V and J are TRBV7-9 and TRBJ2-1, with 9 bases aligning to TRBD1. Germline-derived CDR1 and CDR2 are SEHNR and FQNEAQ (reference sequence). Trimming removed 5 bases from V and 8 bases from J; junction bases left unmatched: 7. The CDR3 sequence is 14 residues long. The CDR3 here is CASSSRDRDYEQFF. In DNA form, the CDR3 reads TGTGCCAGCAGCAGCCGGGACAGGGATTATGAGCAGTTCTTC. Together with reference TRBV7-9 and TRBJ2-1, the CDR3 gives the full variable domain: DTGVSQNPRHKITKRGQNVTFRCDPISEHNRLYWYRQTLGQGPEFLTYFQNEAQLEKSRLLSDRFSAERPKGSFSTLEIQRTEQGDSAMYLCASSSRDRDYEQFFGPGTRLTVL.

The V call is TRBV29-1, the J call TRBJ2-1, with D possibly being TRBD1 (5 bases). Germline V CDR1 and CDR2: SQVTM, ANQGSEA. The CDR3 extends over 12 amino acids. V dropped 7 bases and J dropped 4 bases, with 11 bases sitting between them. This CDR3 reads CSAKGEYNEQFF. CDR3 sequence (DNA): TGCAGCGCTAAAGGGGAATACAATGAGCAGTTCTTC.

The chain has TRBV29-1 and TRBJ2-7; 7 bases align to TRBD1. The CDR3 runs 13 residues. Trimming took 7 bases from V and 2 from J; bases not matched to a gene: 8. Germline lookup yields CDR1 SQVTM and CDR2 ANQGSEA. As DNA, the CDR3 is TGCAGCGGTATCGACAGGGCCACCTACGAGCAGTACTTC. It codes for CSGIDRATYEQYF.

DNA of the CDR3: TGCAGTGCCCATGACGGGTACGAGCAGTACTTC. Amino acid sequence: CSAHDGYEQYF. The chain joins TRBV20-1 to TRBJ2-5; D gene ambiguous. The better agreement between TRBJ2-7 and the DNA end casts doubt on the J call. The CDR3 length is 11 residues. Germline lookup yields CDR1 DFQATT and CDR2 SNEGSKA (reference sequence).

This clone has only one observation. The chain joins TRBV29-1 to TRBJ2-2; the match to TRBD1 covers 9 bases. The trim removed 5 bases at V and 6 bases at J, leaving 4 bases unmatched. The CDR3 has 13 residues. Germline lookup yields CDR1 SQVTM and CDR2 ANQGSEA. The CDR3 loop is CSVQGQGSGELFF. The CDR3 DNA reads TGCAGCGTTCAGGGACAGGGTTCCGGGGAGCTGTTTTTT.

V usage is TRBV6-5 and J usage is TRBJ2-7; D may be TRBD2 (6 bases). CDR1 and CDR2 (germline): MNHEY, SVGAGI. Trimming shortened V by 2 bases and J by 4 bases, and 12 bases separated the two germline ends. The CDR3 consists of 14 residues. Here the CDR3 DNA reads TGTGCCAGCAGTTACCGGGCTAGCGTATACGAGCAGTACTTC. Translated, it gives CASSYRASVYEQYF.

This clone occurred a few times. J is TRBJ2-7 and V is TRBV11-2; 7 bases line up with TRBD2. The CDR3 consists of 14 residues. Germline V gene data show CDR1 as SGHAT and CDR2 as FQNNGV. The trim removed 0 bases at V and 5 bases at J, leaving 4 bases unmatched. In DNA form, the CDR3 reads TGTGCCAGCAGCTTAGAGCGGGAGTCCGACGAGCAGTACTTC. As protein: CASSLERESDEQYF.

In its sample, this clone was seen a few times. The chain carries TRBV28 and TRBJ2-1; D is possibly TRBD2 (6 bases). V shed 6 bases and J shed 8 bases, with 17 bases lying between them. Germline V gives CDR1 MDHEN, CDR2 SYDVKM. The CDR3 extends over 14 amino acids. CDR3 loop: CASRLLREFDEQFF. In nucleotides, the CDR3 is TGTGCCAGCAGGCTACTACGGGAGTTCGATGAGCAGTTCTTC.

On this clone: In the same sample, other DNA sequences code for this CDR3. The rearrangement links TRBV20-1 to TRBJ2-7, with unresolved D. The CDR3 loop spans 11 amino acids. From germline, CDR1 is DFQATT and CDR2 SNEGSKA (reference sequence). Trimming took off 5 bases at V and 3 bases at J, with 8 bases between the two ends. For the CDR3, the DNA is TGCAGTGCTCCCCTGTACTACGAGCAGTACTTC. The encoded protein is CSAPLYYEQYF.

V usage is TRBV11-2 and J usage is TRBJ2-5; perhaps D is TRBD1 or TRBD2 (5 bases each). V lost 4 bases, J lost 9 bases, and 9 bases lay in between. This CDR3 comprises 11 residues. Germline lookup yields CDR1 SGHAT and CDR2 FQNNGV. In nucleotides, the CDR3 is TGTGCCAGCAGCTACCTGGGGGCCCAGTACTTC. Protein sequence: CASSYLGAQYF.

The chain is built from TRBV21-1 and TRBJ2-5. TRBV21-1 is a listed pseudogene. The CDR3 covers 15 residues. The CDR3 DNA reads as TGTGCCAGCAGCAAAGTCGAAGGAAAACAAGAGACCCAGTACTTC. Translating it yields CASSKVEGKQETQYF.

This clone was seen only a few times. This chain's CDR3 is CSVVDGYNEQFF. DNA of the CDR3: TGCAGCGTCGTGGACGGGTACAATGAGCAGTTCTTC. The V and J genes are TRBV29-1 and TRBJ2-1; no clear D gene. There are 12 residues in the CDR3. Trimming removed 6 bases from V and 4 bases from J, with 10 bases in between. Germline-derived CDR1 and CDR2 are SQVTM and ANQGSEA.

V usage is TRBV11-2 and J usage is TRBJ1-5, with a possible D match to TRBD1 (5 bases). This CDR3 contains 14 residues. The germline V gene encodes CDR1 SGHAT and CDR2 FQNNGV. V shed 1 base and J shed 7 bases, with 11 bases lying between them. The CDR3 region is CASSLVGVVQPQHF. Written as DNA, the CDR3 is TGTGCCAGCAGCTTAGTAGGGGTCGTACAGCCCCAGCATTTT.

The chain is built from TRBV27 and TRBJ2-5, with TRBD2 as a possible D gene (5 bases). CDR3 length: 14 amino acids. V was trimmed by 2 bases and J by 2 bases, leaving 9 bases between them. Germline assignment: CDR1 MNHEY and CDR2 SMNVEV (reference sequence). The CDR3 here is CASSLRGSQETQYF. For the CDR3, the DNA is TGTGCCAGCAGTTTAAGAGGGTCGCAAGAGACCCAGTACTTC.

The chain is built from TRBV29-1 and TRBJ2-3; a weak D match, TRBD1 (6 bases). CDR1 is SQVTM and CDR2 is ANQGSEA in the germline V gene. This CDR3 comprises 14 residues. The V gene lost 5 bases and the J gene lost 0 bases, with 12 bases spanning the gap. The CDR3 loop reads CSVPRTASTDTQYF. The CDR3, as DNA: TGCAGCGTTCCTAGGACAGCAAGCACAGATACGCAGTATTTT.

This chain joins TRBV15 and TRBJ2-7, with 10 nucleotides matching TRBD1. The CDR3 covers 15 residues. With 3 bases clipped from V and 2 bases from J, the junction kept 4 bases outside the gene matches. Germline CDR1 LNHNV, CDR2 YYDKDF (reference sequence). The CDR3 spells CATSSLGQGAYEQYF. The DNA of the CDR3 is TGTGCCACCAGCAGCCTCGGACAGGGGGCCTACGAGCAGTACTTC.

J is TRBJ2-2 and V is TRBV29-1; D possibly uses TRBD1 or TRBD2 (6 bases each). CDR1 SQVTM and CDR2 ANQGSEA come from the germline V gene. V was clipped by 4 bases and J by 0 bases, with 12 bases between them. This CDR3 spans 15 amino acids. The CDR3 DNA reads TGCAGCGTTGTGCTGCGGGACACGAACACCGGGGAGCTGTTTTTT. Its protein is CSVVLRDTNTGELFF.

The chain carries TRBV7-2 and TRBJ2-7; TRBD2 matches 9 bases. Germline V gene data show CDR1 as SGHTA and CDR2 as FQGNSA. The ends lost 1 base at V and 3 bases at J; junction bases unmatched: 16. The CDR3 is 19 residues long. CDR3 protein: CASSLEAWVAGGSNYEQYF. The DNA of the CDR3 is TGTGCCAGCAGCTTAGAGGCATGGGTGGCGGGAGGGTCCAACTACGAGCAGTACTTC.